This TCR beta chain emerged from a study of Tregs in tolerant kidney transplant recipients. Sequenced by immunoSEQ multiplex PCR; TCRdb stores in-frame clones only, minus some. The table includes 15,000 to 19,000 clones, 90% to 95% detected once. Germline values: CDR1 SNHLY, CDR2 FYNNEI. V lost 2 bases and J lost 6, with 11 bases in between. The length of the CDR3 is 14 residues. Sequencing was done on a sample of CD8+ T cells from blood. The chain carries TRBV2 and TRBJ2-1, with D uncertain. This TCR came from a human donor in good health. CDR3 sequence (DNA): TGTGCCAGCAGTGAAATCGGGCTCGGCAATGAGCAGTTCTTC. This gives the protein CASSEIGLGNEQFF.